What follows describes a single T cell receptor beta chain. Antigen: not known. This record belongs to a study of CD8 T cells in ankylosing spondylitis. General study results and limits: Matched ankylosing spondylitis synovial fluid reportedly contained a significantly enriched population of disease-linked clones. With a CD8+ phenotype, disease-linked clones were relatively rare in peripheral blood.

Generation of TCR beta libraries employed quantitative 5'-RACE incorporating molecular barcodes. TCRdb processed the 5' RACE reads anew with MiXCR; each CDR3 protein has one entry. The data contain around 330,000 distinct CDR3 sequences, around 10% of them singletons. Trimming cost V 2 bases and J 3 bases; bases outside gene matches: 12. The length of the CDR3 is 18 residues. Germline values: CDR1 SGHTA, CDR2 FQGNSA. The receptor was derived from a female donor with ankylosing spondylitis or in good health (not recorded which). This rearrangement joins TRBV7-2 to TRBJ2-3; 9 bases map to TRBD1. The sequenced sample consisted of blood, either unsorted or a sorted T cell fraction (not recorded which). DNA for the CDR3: TGTGCCAGCAGCTTACGCGAAAGGGGACAGGGTGGGACAGATACGCAGTATTTT. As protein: CASSLRERGQGGTDTQYF.